This T cell receptor beta chain was profiled in a study of blood T cell repertoires in COVID-19. Turning to the study itself: Both acute and convalescent COVID-19 samples were obtained from the United States, Italy and Spain. Sources were T cells, B-cell-depleted T cells, or PBMCs; the material itself was cDNA or gDNA.

As processed by the authors: Amplified reference gene primers provided the basis for estimating nucleated cell counts. Using immunoSEQ multiplex PCR, the repertoire was profiled, and TCRdb retains in-frame clones only, with some absent. V and J calls and clone size come straight from that table; D and trimming were deduced from the DNA. The sample contains around 110,000 clones, approximately 88% of which appear only once. V lost 3 bases to trimming and J lost 6 bases, with 15 bases between them. CDR1 is LNHDA, CDR2 SQIVND, per germline (reference sequence). The CDR3 spans 15 residues. J is TRBJ1-5 and V is TRBV19, with D maybe TRBD1 (6 bases). The sequence derives from a woman in her 70s with acute or convalescent COVID-19. Material: peripheral blood. CDR3 loop: CASSIGGARSQPQHF. Written as DNA, the CDR3 is TGTGCCAGTAGTATCGGGGGGGCCCGCAGTCAGCCCCAGCATTTT.